This passage covers 5 T cell receptor beta chains from one sample sequenced in a study of blood T cells in healthy people across ages. For the second PCR, which ran for about 6 to 12 cycles, a sample-barcoded 5' primer and a J-beta primer mix were used. From the 5' RACE reads, TCRdb called clonotypes with MiXCR, one entry per CDR3 protein. Of some 1.8 million distinct CDR3 sequences listed, 30% to 40% are singletons. Source material: blood. The receptors were gathered from a human donor in good health.

The V and J genes are TRBV6-5 and TRBJ1-2; no clear D gene. CDR3 length equals 15 residues. Germline V CDR1 and CDR2: MNHEY, SVGAGI. The germline V and J ends were trimmed by 0 bases and 4 bases, with 12 bases remaining between them. As DNA, the CDR3 is TGTGCCAGCAGTTACTCGGAGAATGAAATCTATGGCTACACCTTC. This encodes CASSYSENEIYGYTF.

In regard to this clonotype: Its ends do not fully match the called genes, so a read error is possible. The rearrangement links TRBV29-1 to TRBJ2-5; D may be TRBD2 (7 bases). Germline values: CDR1 SQVTM, CDR2 ANQGSEA. The CDR3 consists of 13 residues. The CDR3 protein is CSVGRGPQGTQYF. Written as DNA, the CDR3 is TGCAGCGTGGGGCGGGGGCCGCAAGGGACCCAGTACTTC.

The rearrangement links TRBV6-6 to TRBJ2-5, with TRBD2 as a possible D gene (6 bases). The CDR3 extends over 13 amino acids. The germline CDR1 and CDR2 sequences are MNHNY and SVGAGI (reference sequence). V was cut by 6 bases and J by 6 bases, with 14 bases left in between. The CDR3 DNA is TGTGCCAGCAGCGAGACCGGGGGACAGACCCAGTACTTC. It is translated as CASSETGGQTQYF.

This clonotype was picked up a small number of times. V is TRBV7-2 and J is TRBJ2-5; 10 bases are a match to TRBD2. This CDR3 spans 16 amino acids. The V gene end was trimmed by 3 bases and the J gene end by 9 bases; junction bases not matched to a gene: 13. CDR1 is SGHTA, CDR2 FQGNSA, per germline. DNA for the CDR3: TGTGCCAGCAGCTTCTCCAGCGGGGGGGCCGGTGAGGCCCAGTACTTC. It yields the protein CASSFSSGGAGEAQYF.

This clonotype showed up just a few times. V is TRBV6-2 or TRBV6-3 and J is TRBJ2-3; TRBD2 agrees at 13 bases. V lost 7 bases to trimming and J lost 9 bases; unmatched junction nucleotides: 10. This CDR3 region has 15 residues. Germline CDR1 reads MNHEY; CDR2 reads SVGEGT. CDR3 nucleotides: TGTGCCAGCACCCAGGGACTAGCGGGGATGGAGACGCAGTATTTT. Protein: CASTQGLAGMETQYF.